This is a list of T cell receptor beta chains from one sample in a study of T cells after yellow fever vaccination. TCRdb recomputed calls from the 5' RACE reads with MiXCR, one row per CDR3 protein. The sample holds about 300,000 distinct CDR3 sequences, approximately 7% seen once. The source material was PBMCs, sampled roughly 47 days after the first yellow fever vaccination. The receptors were gathered from a young man who received the YFV17D yellow fever vaccine. CDR3s include the opening cysteine and the closing phenylalanine or tryptophan. D genes are given only for firm matches. The size entry is marked missing in some rows and otherwise reads once, few, many or a size class.

v_gene,d_gene,j_gene,abundance,CDR3nt,CDR3aa
TRBV5-1,TRBD1,TRBJ2-7,.,TGCGCCAGCAGCGAACAGGGACAGGGGACCTCCTACGAGCAGTACTTC,CASSEQGQGTSYEQYF
TRBV5-1,TRBD1,TRBJ1-2,few,TGCGCCAGCAGCTTGGACAGGGGGCACTATGGCTACACCTTC,CASSLDRGHYGYTF
TRBV4-3,.,TRBJ2-6,many,TGCGCCAGCAGCCAAGCGGAGGGGGCTGGGGCCAACGTCCTGACTTTC,CASSQAEGAGANVLTF
TRBV4-1,.,TRBJ1-4,few,TGCGCCAGCAGCCAATTATCGCAGGGGAGAGAAAAACTGTTTTTT,CASSQLSQGREKLFF
TRBV5-1,.,TRBJ2-1,.,TGCGCCAGCAGGCGCCAAGGGGACGTATACTCCTACAATGAGCAGTTCTTC,CASRRQGDVYSYNEQFF
TRBV12-3/TRBV12-4,.,TRBJ2-1,many,TGTGCCAGCAGTTTACGGGTCTCCAATGAGCAGTTCTTC,CASSLRVSNEQFF
TRBV5-1,.,TRBJ2-7,few,TGCGCCAGCAGCTTGGCGGGGAGAGGAGGCGAGCAGTACTTC,CASSLAGRGGEQYF
TRBV6-6,.,TRBJ1-6,few,TGTGCCAGCGGCCAGGATAGTTCACCCCTCCACTTT,CASGQDSSPLHF
TRBV27,.,TRBJ1-6,few,TGTGCCAGCGGGTCGAATTCACCCCTCCACTTT,CASGSNSPLHF
TRBV19,TRBD1,TRBJ2-5,.,TGTGCCTCCGGGACAGTCCTGCAAGAGACCCAGTACTTC,CASGTVLQETQYF
TRBV18,.,TRBJ1-2,few,TGTGCCAGCTCACCACCGGGTATCTTTCCAGCTAACTATGGCTACACCTTC,CASSPPGIFPANYGYTF
TRBV11-2,.,TRBJ2-5,many,TGTGCCAGCAGCTTACCCAAAAACCGGGTATTGTACCAAGAGACCCAGTACTTC,CASSLPKNRVLYQETQYF
TRBV18,.,TRBJ1-4,.,TGTGCCAGCTCAACAACAGGGAATGAAAAACTGTTTTTT,CASSTTGNEKLFF
TRBV7-3,TRBD1,TRBJ1-2,.,TGTGCCAGCAGCACACAGGGGGTTCACTATGGCTACACCTTC,CASSTQGVHYGYTF
TRBV29-1,TRBD1,TRBJ1-1,.,TGCAGCGCCTGTACAGGGGCCTCGAACACTGAAGCTTTCTTT,CSACTGASNTEAFF
TRBV7-9,TRBD1,TRBJ1-1,.,TGTGCCAGCAGCTTAGGCCAGGGGGCTTACACTGAAGCTTTCTTT,CASSLGQGAYTEAFF
TRBV5-1,.,TRBJ2-3,many,TGCGCCAGCAGCTTGGGTTCCGCAGGCACAGATACGCAGTATTTT,CASSLGSAGTDTQYF
TRBV4-2,TRBD2,TRBJ2-3,.,TGTGCCAGCAGCCTATCGGTAGCGGGGGGGCCAGATACGCAGTATTTT,CASSLSVAGGPDTQYF
TRBV5-1,.,TRBJ1-1,.,TGCGCCAGCAGCTTGGATTCGGGCATGAACACTGAAGCTTTCTTT,CASSLDSGMNTEAFF
TRBV20-1,TRBD2,TRBJ2-1,.,TGCAGTGCAACCGGGACTAGCGTCAATGAGCAGTTCTTC,CSATGTSVNEQFF
TRBV5-6,TRBD1,TRBJ2-1,few,TGTGCCAGCACCCAGACAGGGGGCAGATTCCAGTTCTTC,CASTQTGGRFQFF
TRBV6-1,.,TRBJ2-7,.,TGTGCCAGCATTCGGGACCTAGGGAGTTACGAGCAGTACTTC,CASIRDLGSYEQYF
TRBV6-2/TRBV6-3,.,TRBJ2-3,many,TGTGCCAGCAGTTACCGGTCAGATACGCAGTATTTT,CASSYRSDTQYF
TRBV7-9,.,TRBJ1-4,many,TGTGCCAGCAGCGCACGGCGGGATGGAGATGAAAAACTGTTTTTT,CASSARRDGDEKLFF
TRBV2,.,TRBJ2-3,few,TGTGCCAGCAGACTACTAGGGGGGGGGACAGATACGCAGTATTTT,CASRLLGGGTDTQYF
TRBV3-1,.,TRBJ1-6,few,TGTGCCAGCAGCCAAGCCGCGGGGGGAGCACCCCTCCACTTT,CASSQAAGGAPLHF
TRBV6-2/TRBV6-3,.,TRBJ1-2,.,TGTGCCAGCGGTCCGGCTGATCGGGGACACTATGGCTACACCTTC,CASGPADRGHYGYTF
TRBV7-9,.,TRBJ1-2,.,TGTGCCAGCAGCCCGGGGTTGTTGGGAAGGTCTGGCTACACCTTC,CASSPGLLGRSGYTF
TRBV29-1,.,TRBJ2-5,.,TGCAGCGTCCGCGGGACACTCCAAGAGACCCAGTACTTC,CSVRGTLQETQYF